These 20 T cell receptor beta chains were all obtained from the same sample, sequenced in a study of regulatory T cells in long-lasting Graves disease. The time point was: persistent/refractory GD, antithyroid drugs over 5 years with positive TRAb. Extracted RNA from PBMCs served as the source of the TCR library. The TCR beta library used iRepertoire HTBI primers with Arm-PCR amplification of CDR3. TCRdb re-called the multiplex PCR reads with MiXCR, one entry per CDR3 protein. The sample carries approximately 290,000 distinct CDR3 sequences, roughly a fifth recorded once. The sequences come from peripheral blood mononuclear cells (PBMCs), collected when the disease was refractory, from a patient treated with antithyroid drugs. The origin of the receptors is a female donor with Graves disease.

The V call is TRBV28, the J call TRBJ2-1, with 11 bases fitting TRBD2. V was clipped by 5 bases and J by 2 bases; unmatched bases: 5. The CDR3 totals 16 residues. CDR1 and CDR2 (germline): MDHEN, SYDVKM. The CDR3 region has the DNA TGTGCCAGCAGTCCGTTAGCGGGAGGGCCCTACAATGAGCAGTTCTTC. Translating it yields CASSPLAGGPYNEQFF.

The rearrangement links TRBV7-9 to TRBJ1-1; D not certain. The V end was cut by 5 bases, the J end by 6 bases, with 10 bases between. Germline assignment: CDR1 SEHNR and CDR2 FQNEAQ (reference sequence). The CDR3 runs 12 residues. CDR3 in DNA: TGTGCCAGCAGCACCAAAGAAGCTGAAGCTTTCTTT. This translates into CASSTKEAEAFF.

The chain employs TRBV7-9 and TRBJ2-4; no clear D. V was clipped by 0 bases and J by 1 base, with 7 bases between them. This CDR3 has 15 amino acids. Germline V gene sequence: CDR1 SEHNR, CDR2 FQNEAQ (reference sequence). CDR3 amino acids: CASSLALGAKNIQYF. CDR3 coding DNA: TGTGCCAGCAGCTTAGCGCTGGGCGCCAAAAACATTCAGTACTTC.

This rearrangement joins TRBV7-3 to TRBJ2-2, with 9 nucleotides matching TRBD1. CDR1 is SGHTA and CDR2 is FQGTGA in the germline V gene. The CDR3 extends over 15 amino acids. The ends lost 4 bases at V and 6 bases at J; junction bases unmatched: 6. The DNA for the CDR3 is TGTGCCAGCAGCTCCCGACAGGGGGGGGCCGGGGAGCTGTTTTTT. Translating it yields CASSSRQGGAGELFF. The full variable domain, its missing parts supplied by reference TRBV7-3 and TRBJ2-2, is GAGVSQTPSNKVTEKGKYVELRCDPISGHTALYWYRQSLGQGPEFLIYFQGTGAADDSGLPNDRFFAVRPEGSVSTLKIQRTERGDSAVYLCASSSRQGGAGELFFGEGSRLTVL.

The chain has TRBV7-2 and TRBJ2-3; unclear D gene. This CDR3 is 12 amino acids long. Per germline, CDR1 SGHTA and CDR2 FQGNSA. The germline V and J ends were trimmed by 1 base and 9 bases, with 8 bases remaining between them. The DNA for the CDR3 is TGTGCCAGCAGCTTAGACCCTAGGACGCAGTATTTT. This codes for CASSLDPRTQYF.

The chain has TRBV4-1 and TRBJ2-6; no clear D. This CDR3 has 13 residues. Trimming shortened V by 6 bases and J by 2 bases, and 5 bases separated the two germline ends. Germline V gene sequence: CDR1 MGHRA, CDR2 YSYEKL. Written as DNA, the CDR3 is TGCGCCAGCAGGAAGACTGGGGCCAACGTCCTGACTTTC. It codes for CASRKTGANVLTF.

The chain links TRBV25-1 to TRBJ2-7; TRBD2 matches 9 bases. Germline CDR1 MGHDK, CDR2 SYGVNS. J was trimmed by 6 bases and V by 4 bases; bases with no gene match: 4. This CDR3 has 13 residues. CDR3 region: CASSVAGGSEQYF. DNA of the CDR3: TGTGCCAGCAGTGTGGCGGGAGGGTCCGAGCAGTACTTC.

This clonotype showed up just a few times. V usage is TRBV30 and J usage is TRBJ2-5, with 7 bases lining up with TRBD1. With V trimmed by 3 bases and J by 3 bases, 4 bases remained unmatched. CDR1 and CDR2 (germline): GTSNPN, SVGIG (reference sequence). The CDR3 extends over 13 amino acids. Here the CDR3 DNA reads TGTGCCTGGAGCGCCGGGACAGAAGAGACCCAGTACTTC. Encoded protein: CAWSAGTEETQYF.

This clonotype was recorded many times. The V call is TRBV6-2 or TRBV6-3, the J call TRBJ2-5, with 9 bases aligning to TRBD1. Trimming took 0 bases from V and 5 from J; bases not matched to a gene: 4. The germline V gene has CDR1 MNHEY and CDR2 SVGEGT. The length of the CDR3 is 15 residues. DNA of the CDR3: TGTGCCAGCAGTTACTCAACAGGGGGCGTGGAGACCCAGTACTTC. This codes for CASSYSTGGVETQYF.

This clonotype came up many times. The V gene is TRBV28, the J gene TRBJ1-2; the D is unclear. The germline V gene encodes CDR1 MDHEN and CDR2 SYDVKM. Trimming removed 5 bases at V and 7 bases at J, with 17 bases between. CDR3 length: 14 amino acids. The DNA for the CDR3 is TGTGCCAGCAGTCCAAATTCCCCGCAGGCTGGCTACACCTTC. It yields the protein CASSPNSPQAGYTF.

This clonotype was observed many times. The V and J genes are TRBV2 and TRBJ1-5; D may be TRBD1 (5 bases). The CDR3 extends over 16 amino acids. V lost 4 bases and J lost 3, with 16 bases in between. Germline CDR1 reads SNHLY; CDR2 reads FYNNEI. CDR3 protein: CASSVNRDVYNQPQHF. Here the CDR3 DNA reads TGTGCCAGCAGTGTCAACCGGGACGTATACAATCAGCCCCAGCATTTT.

This clonotype was counted only a few times. The chain combines TRBV29-1 with TRBJ2-7, with D perhaps TRBD2 (6 bases). V lost 5 bases, J lost 0 bases, and 14 bases lay in between. CDR3 size: 14 residues. Germline V gene sequence: CDR1 SQVTM, CDR2 ANQGSEA. CDR3 sequence: CSVRVSRGSYEQYF. The CDR3 coding sequence is TGCAGCGTTAGGGTGTCGCGGGGCTCCTACGAGCAGTACTTC.

This chain uses TRBV6-1 with TRBJ1-2; tentative D call: TRBD1 (6 bases). The CDR3 totals 12 residues. Looked up from germline, CDR1 is MNHNS and CDR2 is SASEGT. Trimming pared 6 bases from V and 7 bases from J, leaving 12 bases between. Here the CDR3 reads CASRKGGIGYTF. CDR3 nucleotide sequence: TGTGCCAGCAGGAAGGGGGGTATTGGCTACACCTTC.

This rearrangement joins TRBV15 to TRBJ1-6, with D unresolved. Germline CDR1 LNHNV, CDR2 YYDKDF (reference sequence). Trimming shortened V by 4 bases and J by 10 bases, and 11 bases separated the two germline ends. This CDR3 contains 13 residues. The CDR3 DNA is TGTGCCACCAGCATTTTTGCGGCCTCACCCCTCCACTTT. This gives the protein CATSIFAASPLHF.

In its sample, this clonotype was seen a few times. The rearrangement links TRBV6-1 to TRBJ2-7, with D perhaps matching TRBD1 (5 bases). V lost 4 bases, J lost 3 bases, and 16 bases lay in between. The CDR3 is 15 amino acids. CDR1 is MNHNS, CDR2 SASEGT, per germline. CDR3 sequence (DNA): TGTGCCAGCAGTGTATTCGTAGGGGTAGGCTACGAGCAGTACTTC. Its protein product is CASSVFVGVGYEQYF.

The rearrangement uses TRBV5-6 and TRBJ1-4; D is undetermined. Germline V gene lookup returns CDR1 SGHDT and CDR2 YYEEEE. The V and J ends lost 3 bases and 5 bases respectively, with 14 bases between them. The CDR3 spans 15 residues. CDR3 region: CASSWTLAMNEKLFF. Here the CDR3 DNA reads TGTGCCAGCAGCTGGACCTTGGCCATGAATGAAAAACTGTTTTTT.

This chain connects TRBV29-1 to TRBJ1-1, with TRBD1 as a possible D gene (5 bases). The CDR3 covers 14 residues. Germline-derived CDR1 and CDR2 are SQVTM and ANQGSEA. Deletions cut 7 bases from V and 6 bases from J, with 21 bases between. CDR3 residues: CSAILGARDAEAFF. CDR3 DNA sequence: TGCAGCGCTATTCTAGGGGCCAGGGACGCTGAAGCTTTCTTT.

This clonotype was observed a few times. A read error may account for a junction end that differs from germline. The chain couples TRBV7-9 to TRBJ2-7, with TRBD1 matching over 7 bases. This CDR3 comprises 13 residues. Germline values: CDR1 SEHNR, CDR2 FQNEAQ (reference sequence). The CDR3 DNA reads as TGTGCCAGCAGTTTAGGGGGCCCCTACGAGCAGTACTTC. Amino acid sequence: CASSLGGPYEQYF.

This clonotype was seen at least ten times. The rearrangement uses TRBV11-2 and TRBJ2-7, with 7 positions matching TRBD2. J gave up 3 bases and V 3 bases, and 5 bases lay outside the gene matches. Germline CDR1 and CDR2: SGHAT and FQNNGV. The CDR3 is made up of 14 amino acids. The CDR3 sequence is CASSFSSGNYEQYF. The DNA of the CDR3 is TGTGCCAGCAGCTTTTCAAGCGGGAACTACGAGCAGTACTTC.

The rearrangement links TRBV18 to TRBJ2-3; D may be TRBD2 (7 bases). The CDR3 length is 16 residues. Looked up from germline, CDR1 is KGHSH and CDR2 is LQKENI. Between the trimmed V and J ends, which lost 6 bases and 3 bases, there was a span of 19 bases. The CDR3 bases are TGTGCCAGCTCCGGAGAAGGGGGGGAAATGACAGATACGCAGTATTTT. This translates into CASSGEGGEMTDTQYF.